This T cell receptor (beta chain) came from a study of T-cell memory formation after mild COVID-19. Whole-study results and caveats: CD4+ contracting clones were mainly CM and EM; CD8+ ones, EMRA. Contracting clones from day 15 to 85 showed balanced CD4/CD8; later expanders favored CD4+. Researchers found some responding clones in pre-infection memory, a sign that cross-reactive memory joined. The authors left the SARS-CoV-2 specificity of second-wave clones peaking on day 37 unconfirmed.

TCRdb reprocessed the 5' RACE reads via MiXCR and lists one record per CDR3 protein. The sample has 250,000 to 300,000 distinct CDR3 sequences, roughly 8% seen once; the top ten hold around a fifth. This clonotype was detected only a few times. Antigen: not known. The source of this sequence is a man aged 18 to 30 who had mild COVID-19 (a few samples of this study predate the infection). Cell type and time point are not known. The sample consisted of PBMCs or a T cell subset sorted from them (not recorded which).

The CDR3 sequence: CSAGSGYTF. The DNA for the CDR3 is TGCAGCGCCGGATCTGGCTACACCTTC. V and J are TRBV29-1 and TRBJ1-2; D remains unclear. The CDR3 spans 9 residues. From germline, CDR1 is SQVTM and CDR2 ANQGSEA. Trimming pared 7 bases from V and 7 bases from J, leaving 7 bases between.